This TCR beta chain was recorded in a study of blood T cells in healthy people across ages. A note on this clonotype: One end of the junction is discordant with germline, which a read error may explain.

This CDR3 has 17 amino acids. Germline V CDR1 and CDR2: SGHNT, YYREEE (reference sequence). Alongside a J-beta primer mix, a sample-barcoded 5' primer served in a second PCR lasting about 7 to 11 cycles. One entry per CDR3 protein, called by TCRdb with MiXCR from the 5' RACE reads. The sample contains hundreds of thousands of distinct CDR3 sequences, more than 45% of which appear only once. The chain employs TRBV5-4 and TRBJ2-1, with 8 bases aligning to TRBD2. Sequenced material: blood. The sequence came from a man aged 55 to 70 in good health. The CDR3 bases are TGTGCTAGCAGTCCCTCCTTTTTTAGCGGGGCTTACAATGAGCAGTTCTTC. Protein product: CASSPSFFSGAYNEQFF.